Sequencing of this T cell receptor beta chain was carried out in a study of early T cells in non-severe SARS-CoV-2 infection (TCRdb year 2021). Notes on the research overall: Bulk RNA from unsorted whole blood was used for TCR sequencing, so alpha and beta chains could not be paired. The research as a whole found: VDJdb matching was skewed toward anti-spike CD8 responses and likely underestimated virus-specific expansions, missing private and CD4 specificities.

Library preparation used 5' RACE. Sequencing instrument: NextSeq 500. In the TCR library protocol, unique molecular identifiers were attached to individual cDNA molecules to correct for PCR bias and sequencing error. Sequencing covered both TCR alpha and beta chains, and within each sample the abundances of alpha and beta sequences were tightly co-correlated. In the original analysis: V gene, J gene and CDR3 annotation of TCR sequences was performed with Decombinator V4. TCRs were defined as expanded if a significant change between any two time points was detected under a Poisson model with p below 0.0001. TCR abundances were normalised to the total number of TCRs sequenced per sample and were expressed as counts per million. TRAV1-2 paired with TRAJ12, TRAJ20 or TRAJ33 defined MAIT TCRs, while TRAV10 paired with TRAJ18 defined iNKT TCRs. A search of VDJdb, accessed on 1 November 2021, was run for TCRs annotated to CMV, EBV and SARS-CoV-2, with TCRs annotated for multiple antigens excluded. TCRdb ran its own pipeline on the public reads, namely fastp trimming at Q25 and MiXCR clone calling, and kept in-frame beta chains. All rows with the same CDR3 protein become a single entry with the most common DNA and genes. The V and J calls and clone size are TCRdb's, not the authors'. Across this sample there are about 48,000 distinct CDR3 sequences, with around 14% seen only once. The ten top clones hold roughly 10% of the sample.

The CDR3 measures 13 amino acids from cysteine to phenylalanine. CDR3 DNA only is kept here, 39 bases in frame from base 1. Deletion took 10 bases off V and 1 base off J, with a span of 10 bases between the germline ends. Looking up the germline V gene yields CDR1 SNHLY and CDR2 FYNNEI. About this clonotype: The antigen this receptor binds is unknown. Base qualities are not recorded, but no much larger clone differs from it by a single base.

A case-control design nested within a healthcare worker cohort in London, UK, was used, with weekly nasopharyngeal swab PCR tests and blood sampling performed. Healthcare workers were recruited between 23 and 31 March 2020, during the week of the UK lockdown, and were followed weekly for up to roughly 15 weeks. This receptor was obtained from an adult who was a healthcare worker with PCR-confirmed SARS-CoV-2 infection or an uninfected control (not recorded which). The chain joins TRBV2 to TRBJ2-2; TRBD1 is a possible D gene, resting on 6 matching bases. Sequencing was performed on whole blood. The CDR3 has the sequence CATSTGNTGELFF. The sequenced DNA is TGTGCCACCTCGACAGGGAACACCGGGGAGCTGTTTTTT.